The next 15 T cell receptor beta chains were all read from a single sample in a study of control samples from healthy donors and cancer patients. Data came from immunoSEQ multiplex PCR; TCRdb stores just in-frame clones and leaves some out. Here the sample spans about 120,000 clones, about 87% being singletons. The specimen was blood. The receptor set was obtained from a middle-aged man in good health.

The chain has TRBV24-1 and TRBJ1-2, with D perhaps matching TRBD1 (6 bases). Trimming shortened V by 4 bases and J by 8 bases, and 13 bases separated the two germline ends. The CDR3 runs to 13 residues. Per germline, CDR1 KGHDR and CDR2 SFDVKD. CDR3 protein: CATSDQGFWGYTF. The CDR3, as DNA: TGTGCCACCAGTGACCAGGGGTTTTGGGGCTACACCTTC.

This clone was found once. Here the CDR3 reads CASSLTAITYEQYF. Here the CDR3 DNA reads TGTGCCAGCAGCTTAACAGCTATCACCTACGAGCAGTACTTC. This chain uses TRBV7-2 with TRBJ2-7, with no clear D. V lost 2 bases and J 2 bases, leaving 10 bases between the germline ends. CDR1 is SGHTA, CDR2 FQGNSA, per germline. The CDR3 is 14 residues long.

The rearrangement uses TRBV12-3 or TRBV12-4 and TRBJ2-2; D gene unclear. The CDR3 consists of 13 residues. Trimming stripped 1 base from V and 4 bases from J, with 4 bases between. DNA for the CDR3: TGTGCCAGCAGTTTAGGCCTCACCGGGGAGCTGTTTTTT. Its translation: CASSLGLTGELFF.

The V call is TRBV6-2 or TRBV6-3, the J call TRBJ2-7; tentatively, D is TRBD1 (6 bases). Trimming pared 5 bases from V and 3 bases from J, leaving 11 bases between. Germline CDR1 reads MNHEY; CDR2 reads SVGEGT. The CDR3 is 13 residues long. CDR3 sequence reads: CASSRGQSYEQYF. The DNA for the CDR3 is TGTGCCAGCAGTCGTGGACAGAGCTACGAGCAGTACTTC.

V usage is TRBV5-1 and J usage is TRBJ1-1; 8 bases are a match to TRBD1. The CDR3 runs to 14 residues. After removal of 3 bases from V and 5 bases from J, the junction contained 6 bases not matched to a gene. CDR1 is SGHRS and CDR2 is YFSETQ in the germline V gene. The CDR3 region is CASSYYRGGTEAFF. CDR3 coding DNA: TGCGCCAGCAGCTACTACAGGGGGGGTACTGAAGCTTTCTTT. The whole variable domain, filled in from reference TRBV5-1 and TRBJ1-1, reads KAGVTQTPRYLIKTRGQQVTLSCSPISGHRSVSWYQQTPGQGLQFLFEYFSETQRNKGNFPGRFSGRQFSNSRSEMNVSTLELGDSALYLCASSYYRGGTEAFFGQGTRLTVV.

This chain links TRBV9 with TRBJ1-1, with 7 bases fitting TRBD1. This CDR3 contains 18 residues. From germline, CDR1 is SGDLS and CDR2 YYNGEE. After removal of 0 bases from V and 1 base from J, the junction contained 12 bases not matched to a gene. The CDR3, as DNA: TGTGCCAGCAGCGTAGTGGAGGGGGCGTTTCCCTGGAACACTGAAGCTTTCTTT. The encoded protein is CASSVVEGAFPWNTEAFF. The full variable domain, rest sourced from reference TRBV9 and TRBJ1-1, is DSGVTQTPKHLITATGQRVTLRCSPRSGDLSVYWYQQSLDQGLQFLIQYYNGEERAKGNILERFSAQQFPDLHSELNLSSLELGDSALYFCASSVVEGAFPWNTEAFFGQGTRLTVV.

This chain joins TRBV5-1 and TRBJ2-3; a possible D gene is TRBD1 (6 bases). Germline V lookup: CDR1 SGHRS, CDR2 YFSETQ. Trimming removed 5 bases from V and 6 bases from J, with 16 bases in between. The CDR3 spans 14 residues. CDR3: CASRTGTSFDTQYF. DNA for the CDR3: TGCGCCAGCAGAACCGGGACATCCTTCGATACGCAGTATTTT.

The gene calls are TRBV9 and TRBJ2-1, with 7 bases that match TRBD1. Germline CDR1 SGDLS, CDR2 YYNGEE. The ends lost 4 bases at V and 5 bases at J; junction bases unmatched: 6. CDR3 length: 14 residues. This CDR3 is CASSTRTGHNEQFF. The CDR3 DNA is TGTGCCAGCAGCACCCGGACAGGCCACAATGAGCAGTTCTTC.

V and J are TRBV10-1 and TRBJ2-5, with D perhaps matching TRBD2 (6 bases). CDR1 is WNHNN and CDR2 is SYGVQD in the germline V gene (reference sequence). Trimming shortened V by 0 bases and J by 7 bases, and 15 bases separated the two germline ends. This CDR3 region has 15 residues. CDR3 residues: CASSESGLPSGTQYF. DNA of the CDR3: TGCGCCAGCAGTGAGTCGGGACTCCCATCGGGGACCCAGTACTTC.

CDR3 in amino acids: CASSLGQGPYGYTF. As DNA, the CDR3 is TGCGCCAGCAGCTTGGGACAGGGGCCCTATGGCTACACCTTC. The J gene is TRBJ1-2, the V gene TRBV5-1; 8 nucleotides agree with TRBD1. The CDR3 length is 14 residues. After removal of 0 bases from V and 4 bases from J, the junction contained 2 bases not matched to a gene. Germline CDR1 SGHRS, CDR2 YFSETQ.

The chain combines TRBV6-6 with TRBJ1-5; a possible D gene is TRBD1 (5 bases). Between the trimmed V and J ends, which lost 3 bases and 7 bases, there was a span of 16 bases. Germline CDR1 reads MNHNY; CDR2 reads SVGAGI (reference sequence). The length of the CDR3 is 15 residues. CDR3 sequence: CASSYSGQGGQPQHF. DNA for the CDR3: TGTGCCAGCAGTTATTCAGGTCAGGGTGGACAGCCCCAGCATTTT.

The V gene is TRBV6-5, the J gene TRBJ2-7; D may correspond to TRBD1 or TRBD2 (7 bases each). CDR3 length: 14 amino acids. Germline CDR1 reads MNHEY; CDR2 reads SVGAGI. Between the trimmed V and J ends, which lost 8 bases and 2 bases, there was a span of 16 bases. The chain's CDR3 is CASVPGGVTYEQYF. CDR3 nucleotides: TGTGCCAGCGTTCCAGGGGGGGTGACCTACGAGCAGTACTTC.

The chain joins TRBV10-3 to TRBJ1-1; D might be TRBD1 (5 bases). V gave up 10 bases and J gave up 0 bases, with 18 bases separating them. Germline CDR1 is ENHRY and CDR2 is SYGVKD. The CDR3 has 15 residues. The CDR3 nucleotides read TGTGCCACCGCGGACCCCGGGACGGTGAACACTGAAGCTTTCTTT. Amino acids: CATADPGTVNTEAFF.

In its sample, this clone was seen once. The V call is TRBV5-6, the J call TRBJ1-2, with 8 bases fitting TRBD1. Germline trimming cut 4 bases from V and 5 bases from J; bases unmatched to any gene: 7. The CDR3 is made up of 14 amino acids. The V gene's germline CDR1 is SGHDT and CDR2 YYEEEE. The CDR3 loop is CASSHEQGVYGYTF. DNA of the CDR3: TGTGCCAGCAGCCACGAACAGGGGGTTTATGGCTACACCTTC.

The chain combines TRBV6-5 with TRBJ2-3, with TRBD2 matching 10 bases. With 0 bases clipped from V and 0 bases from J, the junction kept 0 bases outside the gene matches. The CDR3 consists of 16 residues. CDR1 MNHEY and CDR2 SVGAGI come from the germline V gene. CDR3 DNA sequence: TGTGCCAGCAGTTACTCTAGCGGGGGGAGCACAGATACGCAGTATTTT. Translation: CASSYSSGGSTDTQYF.